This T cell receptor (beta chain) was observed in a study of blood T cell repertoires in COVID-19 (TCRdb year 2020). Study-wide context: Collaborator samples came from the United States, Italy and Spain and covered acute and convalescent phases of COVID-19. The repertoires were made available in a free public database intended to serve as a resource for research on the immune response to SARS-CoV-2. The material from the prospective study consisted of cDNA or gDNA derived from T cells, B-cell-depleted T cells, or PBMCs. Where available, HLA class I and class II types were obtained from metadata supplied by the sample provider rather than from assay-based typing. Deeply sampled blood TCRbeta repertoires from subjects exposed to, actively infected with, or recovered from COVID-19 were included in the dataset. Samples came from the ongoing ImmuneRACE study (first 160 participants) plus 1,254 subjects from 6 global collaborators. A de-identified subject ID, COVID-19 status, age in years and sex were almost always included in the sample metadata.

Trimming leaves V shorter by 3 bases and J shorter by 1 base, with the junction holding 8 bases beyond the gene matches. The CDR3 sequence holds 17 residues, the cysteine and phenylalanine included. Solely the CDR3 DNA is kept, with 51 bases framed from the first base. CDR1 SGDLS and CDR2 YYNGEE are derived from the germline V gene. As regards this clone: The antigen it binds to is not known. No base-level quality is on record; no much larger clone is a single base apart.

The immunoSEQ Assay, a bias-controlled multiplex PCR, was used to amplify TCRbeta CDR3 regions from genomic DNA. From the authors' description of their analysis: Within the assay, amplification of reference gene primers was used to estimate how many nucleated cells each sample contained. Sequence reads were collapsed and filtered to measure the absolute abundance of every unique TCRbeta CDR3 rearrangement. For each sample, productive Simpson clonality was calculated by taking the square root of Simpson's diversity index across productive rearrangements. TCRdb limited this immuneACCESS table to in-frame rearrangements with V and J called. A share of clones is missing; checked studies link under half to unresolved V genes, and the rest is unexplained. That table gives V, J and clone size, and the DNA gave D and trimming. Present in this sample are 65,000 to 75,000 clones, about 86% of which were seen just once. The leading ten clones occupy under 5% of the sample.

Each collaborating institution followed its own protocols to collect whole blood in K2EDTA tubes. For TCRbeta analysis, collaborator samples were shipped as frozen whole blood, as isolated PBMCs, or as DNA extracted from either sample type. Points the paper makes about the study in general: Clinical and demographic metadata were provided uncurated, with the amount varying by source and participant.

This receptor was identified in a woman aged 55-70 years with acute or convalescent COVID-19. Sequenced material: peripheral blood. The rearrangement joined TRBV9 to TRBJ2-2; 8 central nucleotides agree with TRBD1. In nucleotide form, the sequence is TGTGCCAGCAGCGACGCGATACAGGGGGAGAACACCGGGGAGCTGTTTTTT. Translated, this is CASSDAIQGENTGELFF.